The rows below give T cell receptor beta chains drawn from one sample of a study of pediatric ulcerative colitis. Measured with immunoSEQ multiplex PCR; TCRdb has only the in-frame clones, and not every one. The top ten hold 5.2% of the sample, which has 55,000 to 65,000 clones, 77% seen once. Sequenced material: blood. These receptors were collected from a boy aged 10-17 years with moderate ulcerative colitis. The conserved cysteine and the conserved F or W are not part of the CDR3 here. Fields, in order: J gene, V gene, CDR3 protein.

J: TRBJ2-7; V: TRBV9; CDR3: ASSEGMEGHYEQY
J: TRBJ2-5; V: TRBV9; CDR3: ASSTQGTAQETQY
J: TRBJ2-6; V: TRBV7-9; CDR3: ASPVTGRWGANVLT
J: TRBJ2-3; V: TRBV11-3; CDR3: ASSSKAGGILTDTQY
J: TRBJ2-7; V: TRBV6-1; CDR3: ASSEGHEQY
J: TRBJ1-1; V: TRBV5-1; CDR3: ASSFIATEAF
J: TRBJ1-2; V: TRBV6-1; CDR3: ASILRDRYGYT
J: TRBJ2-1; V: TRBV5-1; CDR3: ASSLGTDNEQF
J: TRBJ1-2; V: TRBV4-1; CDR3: ASTYNQGSNYGYT
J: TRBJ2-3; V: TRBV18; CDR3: ASTSLSFADTQY
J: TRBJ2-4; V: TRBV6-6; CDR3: ASSYRQQAKNIQY
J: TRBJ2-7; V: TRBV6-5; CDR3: ASIRSRYEQY
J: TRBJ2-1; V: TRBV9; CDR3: ASSVGSQYGFEQF
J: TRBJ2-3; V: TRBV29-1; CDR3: SVEDGMDATDTQY
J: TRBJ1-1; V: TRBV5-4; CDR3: ASTLAQANTEAF
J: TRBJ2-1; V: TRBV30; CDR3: AWGPGVDFGQF
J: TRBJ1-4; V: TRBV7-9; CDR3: ASSSGGRDGVKLF
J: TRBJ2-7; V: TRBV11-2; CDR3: ASSHNSLDYEQY
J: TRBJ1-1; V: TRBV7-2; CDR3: ASSPLSRVGTEAF
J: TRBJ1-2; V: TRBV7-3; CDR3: ASSLSQRDRDGYT
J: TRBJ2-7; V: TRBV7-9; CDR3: ASSLVAGVRSYEQY
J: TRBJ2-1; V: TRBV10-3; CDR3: AISESGTDEQF
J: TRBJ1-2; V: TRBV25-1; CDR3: ASSDLSSYGYT
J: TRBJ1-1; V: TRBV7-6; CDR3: ASSLALLFGAF
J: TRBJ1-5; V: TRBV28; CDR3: ASNLQGARNQPQH
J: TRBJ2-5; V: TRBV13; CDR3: ASSRGVVQETQY
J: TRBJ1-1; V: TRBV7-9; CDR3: ASSSLGPGAEAF
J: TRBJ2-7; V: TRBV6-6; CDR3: ASSNGLATTYEQY
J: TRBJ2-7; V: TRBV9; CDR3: ASSPGIKVGEQY
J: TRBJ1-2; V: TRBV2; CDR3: ASSYLLGRANYGYT
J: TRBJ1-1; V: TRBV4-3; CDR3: ASSQQQHLNTEAF
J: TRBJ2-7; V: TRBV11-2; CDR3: ASRPTLGRTYEQY
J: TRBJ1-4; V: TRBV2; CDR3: ASSPGQGGEKLF
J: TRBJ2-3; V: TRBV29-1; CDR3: SVEGGGTGGGTDTQY
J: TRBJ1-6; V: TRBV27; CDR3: ASSLRFGQGARSPLH
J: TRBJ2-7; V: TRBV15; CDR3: ATSRDRVVKY
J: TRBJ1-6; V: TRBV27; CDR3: ASSLLGNPINSPLH
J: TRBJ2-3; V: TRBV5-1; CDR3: ASSQLTGADTQY
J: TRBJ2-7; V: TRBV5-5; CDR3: ASSLRAGGFYEQY
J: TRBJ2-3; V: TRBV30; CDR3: ATTSGPRQDTQY
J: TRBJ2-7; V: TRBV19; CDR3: ASSKLTPPYEQY
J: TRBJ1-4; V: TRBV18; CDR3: ASSQDGLAATNEKLF
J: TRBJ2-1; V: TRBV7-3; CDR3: ASSFRRGPYNEQF
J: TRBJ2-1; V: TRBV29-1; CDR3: SDGGSHYNEQF
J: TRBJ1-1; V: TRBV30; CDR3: AWTRQGDTEAF
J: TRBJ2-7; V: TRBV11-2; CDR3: ASSLEGRRAPYEQY
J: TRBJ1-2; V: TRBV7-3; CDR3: ASSLNRDYGYT
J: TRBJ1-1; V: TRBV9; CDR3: ASSVGPPTMEAF
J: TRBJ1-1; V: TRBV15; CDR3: ATSYARAGGTEAF
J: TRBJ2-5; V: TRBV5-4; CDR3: ASTRGPQGSTQY
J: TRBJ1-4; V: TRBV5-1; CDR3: ASSSRGLDEKLF
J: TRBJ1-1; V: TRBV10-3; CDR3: AISESVISPEAF
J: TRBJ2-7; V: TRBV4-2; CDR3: ASSQRTSGRATYEQY
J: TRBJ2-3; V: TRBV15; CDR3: ASREYSTDTQY